This T cell receptor (beta chain) originates from a study of T-cell memory formation after mild COVID-19. Study-wide findings and caveats: Clones from the second wave (peaking day 37) had unconfirmed SARS-CoV-2 specificity. Chiefly within CM and EM were the contracting CD4+ clones; CD8+ ones were within EMRA. Prior to infection, memory already included some responding clones, suggesting cross-reactive memory joined.

TCRdb re-called the 5' RACE reads through MiXCR, storing one row per CDR3 protein. The sample records tens of thousands of distinct CDR3 sequences, about 14% being singletons. As to this clonotype: The antigen is not known.

The CDR3 has 16 residues. CDR1 is SGDLS and CDR2 is YYNGEE in the germline V gene. Losses at the gene ends were 7 bases for V and 0 bases for J; bases not matched to a gene: 2. Specimen: PBMCs or a T cell subset sorted from them (not recorded which). The receptor was isolated from an adult woman who had mild COVID-19 (a few samples of this study predate the infection). Cell type and time point are not known. V is TRBV9 and J is TRBJ2-2; 14 nucleotides agree with TRBD2. CDR3 nucleotides: TGTGCCAGCGGGACTAGCGGGGGACCGAACACCGGGGAGCTGTTTTTT. Amino acid sequence: CASGTSGGPNTGELFF.